This T cell receptor beta chain was sequenced for a study of metastatic and nonmetastatic thyroid tumors. Every patient was untreated before thyroid surgery. Trimming stripped 6 bases from V and 5 bases from J, with 10 bases between. The CDR3 totals 13 residues. TCRdb re-called clones via MiXCR from the PCR reads. The sample has 40,000 or so clones; 25% to 30% are singletons. The chain is built from TRBV12-3 or TRBV12-4 and TRBJ2-2, with D possibly being TRBD1 or TRBD2 (6 bases each). This clonotype was sampled from a female donor with papillary thyroid cancer or a benign thyroid nodule (not recorded which). Some clones in this sample may be carry-over from other donors' samples. Sequencing was carried out using blood. The CDR3 bases are TGTGCCAGCAGGGTAGGGGGGACCGGGGAGCTGTTTTTT. The encoded protein is CASRVGGTGELFF.